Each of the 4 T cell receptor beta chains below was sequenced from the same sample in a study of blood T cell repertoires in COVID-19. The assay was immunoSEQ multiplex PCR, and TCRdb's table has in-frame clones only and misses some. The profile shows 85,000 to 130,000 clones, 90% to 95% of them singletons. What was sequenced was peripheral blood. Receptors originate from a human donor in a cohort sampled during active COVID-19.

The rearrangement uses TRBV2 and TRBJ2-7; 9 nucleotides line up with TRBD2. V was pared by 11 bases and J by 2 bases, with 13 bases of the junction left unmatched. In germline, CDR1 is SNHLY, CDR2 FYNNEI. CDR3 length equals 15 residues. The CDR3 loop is CARAGGSALTYEQYF. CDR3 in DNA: TGTGCCCGGGCGGGGGGGTCAGCTTTAACCTACGAGCAGTACTTC. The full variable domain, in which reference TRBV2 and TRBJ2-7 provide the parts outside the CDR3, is EPEVTQTPSHQVTQMGQEVILRCVPISNHLYFYWYRQILGQKVEFLVSFYNNEISEKSEIFDDQFSVERPDGSNFTLKIRSTKLEDSAMYFCARAGGSALTYEQYFGPGTRLTVT.

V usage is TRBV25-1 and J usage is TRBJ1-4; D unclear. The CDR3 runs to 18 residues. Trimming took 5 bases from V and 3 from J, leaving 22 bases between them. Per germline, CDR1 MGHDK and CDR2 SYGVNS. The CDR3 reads CASSFERGKRTANEKLFF. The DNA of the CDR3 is TGTGCCAGCAGTTTTGAGAGAGGGAAGAGGACGGCTAATGAAAAACTGTTTTTT.

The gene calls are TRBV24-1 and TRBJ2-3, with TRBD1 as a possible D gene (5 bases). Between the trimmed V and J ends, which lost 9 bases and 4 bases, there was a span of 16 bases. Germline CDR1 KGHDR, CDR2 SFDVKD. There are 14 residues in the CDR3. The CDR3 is CATGARSAPDTQYF. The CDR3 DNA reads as TGTGCCACCGGGGCTAGATCGGCACCAGATACGCAGTATTTT.

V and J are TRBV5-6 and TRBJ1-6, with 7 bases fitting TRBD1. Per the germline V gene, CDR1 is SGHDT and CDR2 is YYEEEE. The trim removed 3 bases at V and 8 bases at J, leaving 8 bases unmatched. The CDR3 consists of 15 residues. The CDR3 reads CASSSRQGWDSPLHF. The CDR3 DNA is TGTGCCAGCAGCTCGAGACAGGGTTGGGATTCACCCCTCCACTTT. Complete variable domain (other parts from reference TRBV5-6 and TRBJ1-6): DAGVTQSPTHLIKTRGQQVTLRCSPKSGHDTVSWYQQALGQGPQFIFQYYEEEERQRGNFPDRFSGHQFPNYSSELNVNALLLGDSALYLCASSSRQGWDSPLHFGNGTRLTVT.